This TCR beta chain was captured by sequencing in a study of OX40 agonist ivuxolimab in advanced cancers. Overall study context: A mean age of approximately 58 years, range roughly 20 to 90, was recorded, and approximately 80% were male. Study-wide results and limits: People who partly responded at 0.1-3.0 mg/kg had some of the least clonal expansion seen. Researchers did not establish what antigens the expanded peripheral T cells target.

Generated by immunoSEQ multiplex PCR, the TCRdb table keeps only in-frame clones and is missing some. The top ten hold 25% to 30% of the sample, which has 15,000 or so clones, 80% to 90% seen once. The CDR3 runs to 16 residues. From germline, CDR1 is MNHEY and CDR2 SMNVEV (reference sequence). Losses at the gene ends were 4 bases for V and 0 bases for J; bases not matched to a gene: 6. Of note for this clone: Antigen: not known.

This chain connects TRBV27 to TRBJ2-3; 8 bases map to TRBD2. The specimen comprised CD4+ or CD8+ T cells sorted from blood, sampled in a trial of the OX40 agonist ivuxolimab. The TCR comes from an adult with an advanced solid tumor such as melanoma, head and neck, liver or kidney cancer. CDR3: CASSSSPSGSTDTQYF. The CDR3 coding sequence is TGTGCCAGCAGTTCCAGCCCTAGCGGGAGCACAGATACGCAGTATTTT.